These 3 T cell receptor beta chains share one sample of origin, sequenced in a study of T cells in Graves' hyperthyroidism and ophthalmopathy. From RNA transcripts, TCR beta CDR3 regions were amplified. The primer set for the first-round RT-PCR of the TCR CDR3 was HTBI. TCRdb fed the multiplex PCR reads into MiXCR, producing one record per CDR3 protein. The repertoire holds about 420,000 distinct CDR3 sequences, 12% to 15% seen once, with 4% to 6.5% in the top ten. Sequencing was performed on blood. The receptors were sampled from a woman younger than 30 with Graves' hyperthyroidism.

There are many counts of this clonotype. The chain couples TRBV7-9 to TRBJ2-3, with TRBD2 matching over 10 bases. Germline trimming cut 0 bases from V and 5 bases from J; bases unmatched to any gene: 14. Germline V gene data show CDR1 as SEHNR and CDR2 as FQNEAQ (reference sequence). The CDR3 totals 19 residues. CDR3 in DNA: TGTGCCAGCAGCTTAGCGGAAGTCGGACTAGCGGCGGGGAAAGATACGCAGTATTTT. Encoded protein: CASSLAEVGLAAGKDTQYF.

V is TRBV30 and J is TRBJ1-5; possible D gene TRBD1, 6 bases. Germline V lookup: CDR1 GTSNPN, CDR2 SVGIG (reference sequence). Trimming cost V 7 bases and J 8 bases, with 21 bases left between them. The CDR3 loop spans 14 amino acids. CDR3 region: CASRDKYRLKPQHF. CDR3 sequence (DNA): TGTGCCTCCCGGGACAAATACAGGCTAAAGCCCCAGCATTTT.

This clonotype was seen a handful of times. The V call is TRBV27, the J call TRBJ1-4; no reliable D call. CDR1 and CDR2 (germline): MNHEY, SMNVEV (reference sequence). The length of the CDR3 is 13 residues. Trimming cost V 1 base and J 6 bases, with 6 bases left between them. The CDR3 here is CASSLWRDEKLFF. DNA of the CDR3: TGTGCCAGCAGTTTATGGAGGGATGAAAAACTGTTTTTT.